This TCR beta chain was retrieved from a study of blood T cell repertoires in COVID-19. The overall study: Acute and convalescent COVID-19 samples came from the United States, Italy and Spain. PBMCs, B-cell-depleted T cells, or T cells were the source of the cDNA or gDNA that made up the material.

Source study methods: Amplification of reference gene primers provided the estimated nucleated cell counts. Generated by immunoSEQ multiplex PCR, the TCRdb table keeps only in-frame clones and is missing some. From that table come the V and J calls and clone size; the DNA was used to work out D and trimming. The sample carries nearly 200,000 clones, approximately 81% recorded once. This CDR3 is built from 14 residues. The V gene's germline CDR1 is KGHDR and CDR2 SFDVKD. The V end lost 9 bases, the J end lost 0 bases, and 11 bases lay between the germline ends. The specimen sequenced was peripheral blood. This chain links TRBV24-1 with TRBJ2-1, with D maybe TRBD2 (5 bases). This TCR came from a human donor in a cohort sampled during active COVID-19. In DNA, the CDR3 is TGTGCCACCGAGGTCGAGGGCTCCTACAATGAGCAGTTCTTC. The encoded protein is CATEVEGSYNEQFF.